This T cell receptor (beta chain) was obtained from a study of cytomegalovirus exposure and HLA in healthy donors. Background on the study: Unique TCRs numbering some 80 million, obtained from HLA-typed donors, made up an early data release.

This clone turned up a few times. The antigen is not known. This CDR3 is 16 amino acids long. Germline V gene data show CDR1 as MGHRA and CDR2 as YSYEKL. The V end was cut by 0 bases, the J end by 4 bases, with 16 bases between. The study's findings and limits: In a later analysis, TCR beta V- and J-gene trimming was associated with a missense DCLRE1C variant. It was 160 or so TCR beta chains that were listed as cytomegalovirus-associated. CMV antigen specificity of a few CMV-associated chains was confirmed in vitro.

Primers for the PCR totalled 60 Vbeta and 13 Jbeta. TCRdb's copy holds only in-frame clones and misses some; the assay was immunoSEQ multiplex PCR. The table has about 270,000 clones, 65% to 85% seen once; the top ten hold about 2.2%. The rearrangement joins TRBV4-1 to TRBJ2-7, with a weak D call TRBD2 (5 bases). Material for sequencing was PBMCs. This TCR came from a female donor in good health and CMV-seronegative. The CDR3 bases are TGCGCCAGCAGCCAAGATAGGGTCTTAGAGGGTTACGAGCAGTACTTC. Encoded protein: CASSQDRVLEGYEQYF.